This TCR beta chain was sequenced in a study of T cell responses to AZD1222 COVID-19 vaccine. General study points: Rises in breadth and depth of Spike-specific TCRs came after two AZD1222 doses. Scientists sampled the repertoires only once the peak T cell response had passed. The donors showed a predominance of white British ancestry and of females, with possible underestimation of clonal diversity. Variant regions that are unmutated are reportedly the target of nearly half of spike-specific TCRs.

The assay was immunoSEQ multiplex PCR, and TCRdb's table has in-frame clones only and misses some. The data contain roughly 120,000 clones, roughly 89% of them seen just once; the ten biggest clones take up about 7.4%. Concerning this clone itself: What it binds is not known.

Between the trimmed V and J ends, which lost 0 bases and 0 bases, there was a span of 15 bases. CDR1 LGHNA and CDR2 YNFKEQ come from the germline V gene. This CDR3 comprises 18 residues. The chain combines TRBV4-2 with TRBJ2-1; TRBD2 is a possible D gene (7 bases). Sequenced material: peripheral blood, taken 28 days after the second AZD1222 dose. The clonotype originates from an adult who received the AZD1222 COVID-19 vaccine. The CDR3 nucleotides are TGTGCCAGCAGCCAAGAACCGGGGGGCATTAGCTCCTACAATGAGCAGTTCTTC. Its translation is CASSQEPGGISSYNEQFF.